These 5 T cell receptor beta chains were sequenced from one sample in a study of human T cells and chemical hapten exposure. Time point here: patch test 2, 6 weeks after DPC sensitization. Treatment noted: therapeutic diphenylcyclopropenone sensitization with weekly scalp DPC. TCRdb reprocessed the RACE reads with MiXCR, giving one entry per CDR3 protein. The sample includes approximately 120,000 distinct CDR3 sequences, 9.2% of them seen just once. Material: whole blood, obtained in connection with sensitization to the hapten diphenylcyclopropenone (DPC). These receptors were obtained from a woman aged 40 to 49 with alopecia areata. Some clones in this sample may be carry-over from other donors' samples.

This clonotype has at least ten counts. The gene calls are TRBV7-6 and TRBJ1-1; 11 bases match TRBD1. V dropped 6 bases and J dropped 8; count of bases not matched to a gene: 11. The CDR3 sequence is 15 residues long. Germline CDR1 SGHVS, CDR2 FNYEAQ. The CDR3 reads CASRDTGTGGEEAFF. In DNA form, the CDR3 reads TGTGCCAGCAGGGACACCGGGACAGGGGGGGAGGAAGCTTTCTTT.

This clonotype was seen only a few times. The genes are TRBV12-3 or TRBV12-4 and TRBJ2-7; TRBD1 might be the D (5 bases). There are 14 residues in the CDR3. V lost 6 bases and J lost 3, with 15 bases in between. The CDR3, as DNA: TGTGCCAGCAGCCTAACAGGAAACCTCTACGAGCAGTACTTC. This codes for CASSLTGNLYEQYF.

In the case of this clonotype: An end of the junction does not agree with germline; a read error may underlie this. This CDR3 reads CASGVQGSTETFF. In DNA, the CDR3 is TGCGCCAGCGGGGTACAGGGGAGCACTGAAACTTTCTTT. V is TRBV5-1 and J is TRBJ1-1, with 7 bases lining up with TRBD1. In germline, CDR1 is SGHRS, CDR2 YFSETQ. The CDR3 loop spans 13 amino acids. Full variable domain (remainder filled in from reference TRBV5-1 and TRBJ1-1): KAGVTQTPRYLIKTRGQQVTLSCSPISGHRSVSWYQQTPGQGLQFLFEYFSETQRNKGNFPGRFSGRQFSNSRSEMNVSTLELGDSALYLCASGVQGSTETFFGQGTRLTVV.

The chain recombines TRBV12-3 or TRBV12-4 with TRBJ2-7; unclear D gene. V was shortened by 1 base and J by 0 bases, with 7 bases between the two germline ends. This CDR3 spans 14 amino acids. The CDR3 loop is CASSLVGISYEQYF. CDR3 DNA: TGTGCCAGCAGTTTAGTTGGTATCTCCTACGAGCAGTACTTC.

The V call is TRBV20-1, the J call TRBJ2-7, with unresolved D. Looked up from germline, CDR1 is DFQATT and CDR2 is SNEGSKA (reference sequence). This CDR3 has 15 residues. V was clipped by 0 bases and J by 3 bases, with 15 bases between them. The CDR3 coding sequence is TGCAGTGCTAGAGATCAAGGCCTGGCCTTCTACGAGCAGTACTTC. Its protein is CSARDQGLAFYEQYF.